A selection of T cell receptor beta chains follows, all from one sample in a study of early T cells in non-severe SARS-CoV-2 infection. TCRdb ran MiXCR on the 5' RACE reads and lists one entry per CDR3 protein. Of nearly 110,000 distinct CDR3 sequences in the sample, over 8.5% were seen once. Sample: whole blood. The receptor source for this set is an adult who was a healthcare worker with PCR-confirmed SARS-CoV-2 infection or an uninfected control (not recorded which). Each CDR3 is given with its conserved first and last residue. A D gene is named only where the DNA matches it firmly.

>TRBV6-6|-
CASRPHREYTDTQYF
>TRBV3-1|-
CASSPSFAGQQIETQYF
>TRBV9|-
CASSFWRGGDTQYF
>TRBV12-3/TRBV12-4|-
CASAGENSPLHF
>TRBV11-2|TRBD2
CASSLREVVADTQYF
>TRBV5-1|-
CASSLETHRQFF
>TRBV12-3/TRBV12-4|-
CASSYGIPGTGELFF
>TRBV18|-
CASSPRQDGYTF
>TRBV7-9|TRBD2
CASSSGLADYTDTQYF
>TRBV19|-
CASSIALPSYNEQFF
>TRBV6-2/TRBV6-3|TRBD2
CASIPPTSPLGTGELFF
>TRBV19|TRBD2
CASSMLAGAHSDTQYF
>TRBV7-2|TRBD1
CASSPHGRGTGLYVLTF
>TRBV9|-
CASSVGEGTNSPLHF
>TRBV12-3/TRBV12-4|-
CASSLGPFYEQYF
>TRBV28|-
CASSSPTDGYTF
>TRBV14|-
CASSQVTGRAPLHF
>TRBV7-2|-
CASSWTMPRTTGELFF
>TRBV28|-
CASGRTDVYEQYF
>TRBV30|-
CAWTRGGSKYF
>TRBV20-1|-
CSARNSGSGEETQYF
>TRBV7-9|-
CASSLDAGTWIEQYF
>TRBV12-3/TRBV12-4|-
CASSSGQGKLRTGELFF
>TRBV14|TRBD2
CASSQVTSGTEQFF
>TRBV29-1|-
CSVGLNYGYTF
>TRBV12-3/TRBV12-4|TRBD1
CASSPAVGQGRTEAFF
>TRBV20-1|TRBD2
CSARDLAGGDYNEQFF
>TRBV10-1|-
CASSSSSYEQYF
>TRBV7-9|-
CASSIQGNQPQHF
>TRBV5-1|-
CASSQGHRQETQYF
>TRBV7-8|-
CAADGGNTEAFF
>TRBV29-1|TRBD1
CSGGQGAQERLFF
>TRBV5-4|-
CASSSGVSGANVLTF
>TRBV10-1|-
CASKADDLEDGELFF
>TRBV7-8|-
CASSRRRDTEAFF
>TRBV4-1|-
CASSKGLREWPYNEQFF
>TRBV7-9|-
CASSHLGHRETQYF
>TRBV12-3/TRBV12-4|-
CASSPKGEQFF
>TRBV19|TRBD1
CASRPGTGTSNQPQHF
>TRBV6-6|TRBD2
CASRPKPGTSPGETQYF
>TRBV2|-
CASSEIGRNSYEQYF
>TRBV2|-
CASSGQELSAQHF
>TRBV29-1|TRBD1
CSVRGQLDYGYTF
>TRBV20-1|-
CSARWESSYEQYF
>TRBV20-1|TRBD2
CSARAQSSGRQEQFF
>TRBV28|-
CASRGSPDDTQYF
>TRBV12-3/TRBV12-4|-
CASSFRQSNTGELFF
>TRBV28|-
CASNRGNYGYTF
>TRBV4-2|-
CASSQDRSSREAFF
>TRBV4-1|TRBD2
CASSQGRASGTKETQYF
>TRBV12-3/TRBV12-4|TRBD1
CASSDRADTEAFF
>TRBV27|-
CASSSGGGGAGRNEQFF
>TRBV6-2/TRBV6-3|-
CASGKTENTEAFF
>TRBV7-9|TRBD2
CASSLTSGMQSYNEQFF
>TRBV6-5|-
CASSGGYEQYF